These 24 T cell receptor beta chains share one sample of origin, sequenced in a study of blood T cell repertoires in COVID-19. Assay: immunoSEQ multiplex PCR; the TCRdb copy retains only in-frame clones and omits some. The profile shows tens of thousands of clones, 80% to 90% of them singletons. Sequenced: PBMCs or T cells enriched from blood (not recorded which). The source of these receptors is a woman between 35 and 50 years old with acute COVID-19.

This clone was recorded once. This chain uses TRBV5-6 with TRBJ1-2; no clear D gene. CDR3 length: 14 amino acids. Germline V gives CDR1 SGHDT, CDR2 YYEEEE. V gave up 0 bases and J gave up 7 bases, with 13 bases separating them. CDR3 residues: CASSLERGTGGYTF. The CDR3 DNA reads TGTGCCAGCAGCTTGGAGCGGGGAACTGGTGGCTACACCTTC.

This chain uses TRBV28 with TRBJ2-1, with TRBD1 as a possible D gene (7 bases). The CDR3 spans 15 residues. The germline V gene encodes CDR1 MDHEN and CDR2 SYDVKM. Trimming shortened V by 3 bases and J by 5 bases, and 14 bases separated the two germline ends. The CDR3 loop reads CASSFVSGGNNEQFF. The CDR3, as DNA: TGTGCCAGCAGTTTTGTTTCAGGGGGGAACAATGAGCAGTTCTTC.

This sequence joins TRBV28 and TRBJ2-2, with TRBD1 matching over 8 bases. J lost 6 bases, V lost 10 bases, and 10 bases had no gene match. Germline V gene sequence: CDR1 MDHEN, CDR2 SYDVKM. The CDR3 sequence is 14 residues long. The CDR3: CATTRTGYAGELFF. DNA for the CDR3: TGTGCCACTACAAGGACAGGGTACGCCGGGGAGCTGTTTTTT.

CDR3 sequence reads: CASSQDPGTRANNEQFF. CDR3 in DNA: TGTGCCAGCAGCCAGGACCCCGGGACTCGGGCTAACAATGAGCAGTTCTTC. The V call is TRBV14, the J call TRBJ2-1, with D possibly TRBD2 on 6 matching bases. Trimming took 3 bases from V and 5 from J, leaving 20 bases between them. Germline CDR1 and CDR2: SGHDN and FVKESK. CDR3 size: 17 residues.

The V gene is TRBV19, the J gene TRBJ1-5; D is unresolved. V lost 5 bases and J 1 base, leaving 6 bases between the germline ends. Per the germline V gene, CDR1 is LNHDA and CDR2 is SQIVND (reference sequence). The CDR3 is 13 residues long. The CDR3 DNA sequence: TGTGCCAGTAGTTGGGCGAGCAATCAGCCCCAGCATTTT. Encoded protein: CASSWASNQPQHF.

The rearrangement joins TRBV28 to TRBJ1-1, with D uncertain. Germline values: CDR1 MDHEN, CDR2 SYDVKM. Deletions cut 3 bases from V and 1 base from J, with 12 bases between. CDR3 length: 15 amino acids. Here the CDR3 DNA reads TGTGCCAGCAGTTTGATTATGAGGGAGAACACTGAAGCTTTCTTT. Its translation is CASSLIMRENTEAFF.

In its sample, this clone was seen a few times. This sequence joins TRBV6-2 or TRBV6-3 and TRBJ2-2; 14 nucleotides match TRBD2. The CDR3 has 16 residues. Germline loops: CDR1 MNHEY, CDR2 SVGEGT. Trimming at V came to 5 bases and at J to 7 bases, leaving 6 bases not matched to a gene. CDR3 bases: TGTGCCAGCAGTCTCGGGACTAGCGGGAGAAGCGGGGAGCTGTTTTTT. This gives the protein CASSLGTSGRSGELFF.

This chain connects TRBV13 to TRBJ2-1; weak D call: TRBD2 (5 bases). V lost 5 bases and J lost 1, with 9 bases in between. The V gene's germline CDR1 is PRHDT and CDR2 FYEKMQ (reference sequence). This CDR3 region has 14 residues. The chain's CDR3 is CASSPGWSYNEQFF. The CDR3 DNA reads TGTGCCAGCAGCCCGGGGTGGTCCTACAATGAGCAGTTCTTC.

The rearrangement joins TRBV2 to TRBJ1-3; D is perhaps TRBD1 (6 bases). The CDR3 spans 12 residues. Trimming removed 8 bases from V and 5 bases from J, with 10 bases in between. Germline-derived CDR1 and CDR2 are SNHLY and FYNNEI. CDR3 loop: CASGGQRNTIYF. In DNA, the CDR3 is TGTGCCAGCGGCGGACAGAGAAACACCATATATTTT.

This chain connects TRBV5-1 to TRBJ1-5; 11 bases are shared with TRBD1. Looked up from germline, CDR1 is SGHRS and CDR2 is YFSETQ. V lost 4 bases, J lost 6 bases, and 9 bases stayed unmatched. CDR3 length: 16 amino acids. As DNA, the CDR3 is TGCGCCAGCAGCCCGGGCAGGACAGGGGGCCCTCAGCCCCAGCATTTT. Protein: CASSPGRTGGPQPQHF.

To note about this clone: This specimen includes other DNA sequences encoding the same CDR3. In DNA, the CDR3 is TGTGCCAGCAGTAGGACAGGGGGCAACGAGCAGTACTTC. Translated: CASSRTGGNEQYF. The V call is TRBV28, the J call TRBJ2-7; 11 positions match TRBD1. J was trimmed by 5 bases and V by 5 bases; bases with no gene match: 2. Germline loops: CDR1 MDHEN, CDR2 SYDVKM. The CDR3 is 13 amino acids.

This chain connects TRBV10-3 to TRBJ2-3; 14 nucleotides align to TRBD2. The CDR3 loop spans 21 amino acids. V was clipped by 4 bases and J by 1 base; unmatched bases: 16. CDR1 and CDR2 from the germline V gene are ENHRY and SYGVKD. The CDR3 bases are TGTGCCATCAGTGGGGGGGAGTGGACTAGCGGGAGGCCGACGCGCACAGATACGCAGTATTTT. Its protein is CAISGGEWTSGRPTRTDTQYF.

This clone has only one observation. The genes are TRBV2 and TRBJ1-2, with D uncertain. Germline V gene lookup returns CDR1 SNHLY and CDR2 FYNNEI. The CDR3 has 11 amino acids. The V and J ends lost 3 bases and 8 bases respectively, with 7 bases between them. This chain's CDR3 is CASSEPQGYTF. DNA for the CDR3: TGTGCCAGCAGTGAGCCCCAGGGCTACACCTTC.

The chain combines TRBV28 with TRBJ1-2; possibly TRBD1 for D (6 bases). V was pared by 6 bases and J by 4 bases, with 15 bases between. Germline values: CDR1 MDHEN, CDR2 SYDVKM. This CDR3 contains 14 residues. As DNA, the CDR3 is TGTGCCAGCAGCAAAACCACAGGGATCTATGGCTACACCTTC. This encodes CASSKTTGIYGYTF.

The chain employs TRBV6-5 and TRBJ2-1; D ambiguous. Trimming took 2 bases from V and 9 from J, leaving 5 bases between them. The germline gives CDR1 MNHEY, CDR2 SVGAGI. The CDR3 is made up of 11 amino acids. The CDR3 DNA reads as TGTGCCAGCAGTTACGTCGGTGAGCAGTTCTTC. This translates into CASSYVGEQFF.

This chain joins TRBV7-2 and TRBJ1-3; D remains ambiguous. The V end lost 5 bases, the J end lost 4 bases, and 18 bases lay between the germline ends. The CDR3 is made up of 16 amino acids. The germline gives CDR1 SGHTA, CDR2 FQGNSA. CDR3 bases: TGTGCCAGCAGCCCCACTGGGCCCCTTTTGGGAAACACCATATATTTT. Residues: CASSPTGPLLGNTIYF.

The chain carries TRBV5-1 and TRBJ2-5, with D possibly TRBD1 on 5 matching bases. Germline V gene lookup returns CDR1 SGHRS and CDR2 YFSETQ. V lost 2 bases and J 2 bases, leaving 10 bases between the germline ends. The CDR3 extends over 14 amino acids. The chain's CDR3 is CASSLGHGQETQYF. The CDR3 coding sequence is TGCGCCAGCAGCTTAGGACACGGTCAAGAGACCCAGTACTTC.

This sequence joins TRBV19 and TRBJ1-5; D is unresolved. The CDR3 has 15 amino acids. V dropped 6 bases and J dropped 1 base, with 13 bases sitting between them. CDR1 and CDR2 (germline): LNHDA, SQIVND (reference sequence). CDR3 bases: TGTGCCAGTAGCGCGATGCTGGAGAGCAATCAGCCCCAGCATTTT. Translated, it gives CASSAMLESNQPQHF.

The V and J genes are TRBV11-3 and TRBJ2-2; 12 bases align to TRBD1. The germline CDR1 and CDR2 sequences are SGHNT and YENEEA. Trimming cost V 5 bases and J 6 bases; bases outside gene matches: 7. The CDR3 runs 16 residues. This chain's CDR3 is CASSPPGQGAAGELFF. Written as DNA, the CDR3 is TGTGCCAGCAGCCCACCGGGACAGGGGGCTGCCGGGGAGCTGTTTTTT.

CDR3 in amino acids: CASSQVGTAGTETQYF. The CDR3 DNA reads TGCGCCAGCAGCCAAGTCGGGACGGCGGGGACGGAGACCCAGTACTTC. The chain employs TRBV4-1 and TRBJ2-5; D may be TRBD2 (6 bases). Per the germline V gene, CDR1 is MGHRA and CDR2 is YSYEKL. V was pared by 1 base and J by 5 bases, with 17 bases between. The CDR3 has 16 amino acids.

CDR3 nucleotides: TGCGCCAGCAGTGAGTCGGTGCGGGGAGGCAATGAAAAACTGTTTTTT. The encoded protein is CASSESVRGGNEKLFF. The chain links TRBV10-2 to TRBJ1-4, with D hard to call. V dropped 0 bases and J dropped 5 bases, with 13 bases sitting between them. Germline V gene lookup returns CDR1 WSHSY and CDR2 SAAADI. This CDR3 spans 16 amino acids.

The rearrangement joins TRBV3-1 (or the pseudogene TRBV3-2) to TRBJ2-5, with a possible D match to TRBD2 (6 bases). V dropped 6 bases and J dropped 2 bases, with 13 bases sitting between them. Germline loops: CDR1 LGHDT, CDR2 YNNKEL (reference sequence). CDR3 size: 14 residues. The DNA for the CDR3 is TGTGCCAGCAGGTCGACTAGTTTTCAAGAGACCCAGTACTTC. It is translated as CASRSTSFQETQYF.

This chain connects TRBV2 to TRBJ1-3; a possible D gene is TRBD1 (5 bases). V was clipped by 4 bases and J by 9 bases, with 16 bases between them. The CDR3 length is 14 residues. The germline V gene has CDR1 SNHLY and CDR2 FYNNEI. CDR3 sequence: CASSGTIGAGTIYF. DNA for the CDR3: TGTGCCAGCAGTGGGACAATCGGCGCCGGCACCATATATTTT.

The chain combines TRBV9 with TRBJ2-3, with D perhaps TRBD2 (5 bases). V was shortened by 0 bases and J by 6 bases, with 11 bases between the two germline ends. This CDR3 has 14 amino acids. Germline V lookup: CDR1 SGDLS, CDR2 YYNGEE. The CDR3 DNA reads as TGTGCCAGCAGCGTAGGAGTCGGCGGGGATACGCAGTATTTT. Encoded protein: CASSVGVGGDTQYF.